This T cell receptor beta chain was captured by sequencing in a study of OX40 agonist ivuxolimab in advanced cancers. Notes on the research overall: Ivuxolimab was a fully human IgG2 agonistic monoclonal antibody targeting the costimulatory receptor OX40 (CD134). Intravenous ivuxolimab was administered to patients every 2 weeks at six dose levels: 0.01, 0.1, 0.3, 1.5, 3 and 10 mg/kg. Of the 50 or so patients in dose escalation, about 20 had hepatocellular carcinoma, about 15 had melanoma, 9 had renal cell carcinoma and 9 had head and neck cancer. A male proportion of 82.7% and a mean age of approximately 55 years, ranging from about 23 to 90, were recorded for the dose-escalation cohort. Prior anti-PD-1, anti-PD-L1 or anti-CTLA-4 therapy was permitted, and 30% to 45% of dose-escalation patients had received checkpoint inhibitors. Three dose-escalation patients achieved partial responses, one with hepatocellular carcinoma and two with cutaneous melanoma. The point of sequencing TCRbeta in the periphery was to test whether ivuxolimab changed TCR sequence diversity and drove clonal T-cell expansion. The monotherapy dose-escalation portion (N ≈ 52 patients) of the phase I ivuxolimab trial is reported in the paper. General study outcomes and caveats: Low levels of normalized T-cell clonal expansion were also seen in some nonresponding patients. The antigen specificity of the clonally expanded peripheral T cells was not determined. At doses from 0.1 to 3.0 mg/kg, clonal expansion was seen in both CD4+ and CD8+ blood T cells between baseline and week 6. On average, CD8+ T cells showed more expanded clones than CD4+ T cells after ivuxolimab. Partial responders in the 0.1-3.0 mg/kg groups had among the lowest normalized peripheral clonal expansion, especially among CD8+ T cells.

V is trimmed back by 1 base and J by 0 bases, and the junction contains 13 bases that no gene match accounts for. The CDR3 starts with the cysteine, ends with the phenylalanine, and has 19 residues. Kept here is only the CDR3 DNA, which spans 57 bases and is read in frame from base 1. From the germline V gene, CDR1 is SGHTA and CDR2 is FQGNSA. Patients with a history of autoimmune disease or receiving systemic immunosuppression were excluded from the trial. In every dose cohort, peripheral blood was drawn for TCR sequencing at baseline, cycle 4 day 1, and cycle 7 day 1. Samples came from an open-label, multicenter, first-in-human phase I dose-escalation trial of ivuxolimab. The trial enrolled adults with locally advanced or metastatic head and neck squamous cell, hepatocellular, melanoma or renal cell carcinoma. Before TCR sequencing, CD4+ T cells and CD8+ T cells were sorted from peripheral blood as separate populations.

Turning to this clone: Its antigen is currently not known. Base qualities are not recorded, but no much larger clone differs from it by a single base.

For sequencing of the TCRbeta CDR3 region, genomic DNA was extracted from the sorted cells. TCRbeta CDR3 regions were sequenced using the immunoSEQ Assay. The immuneACCESS repertoire file appears here via TCRdb, limited to in-frame rearrangements. These files lack a portion of the clones; in checked studies, under half of the deficit traces to unresolved V genes, and the cause of the others is not known. The sample data list tens of thousands of clones, and approximately 82% of these were observed just once. Of the sample, about 1.1% falls within the top ten clones. The sample was CD4+ or CD8+ T cells sorted from blood, taken in a trial of the OX40 agonist ivuxolimab. This TCR derives from an adult with an advanced solid tumor such as melanoma, head and neck, liver or kidney cancer. The chain is encoded by TRBV7-2 joined to TRBJ2-3, and 7 junctional nucleotides match TRBD2. The DNA is TGTGCCAGCAGCTTAGGGAGTCCGGGGGGAACTAAGAGCACAGATACGCAGTATTTT. The translation is CASSLGSPGGTKSTDTQYF.